This T cell receptor beta chain comes out of a study of cytomegalovirus exposure and HLA in healthy donors. Primers included in the PCR were 60 Vbeta and 13 Jbeta primers. Sequencing used immunoSEQ multiplex PCR; TCRdb keeps in-frame clones, though not all of them. The sample has 100,000 to 150,000 clones; 81% are singletons. Overall study findings and caveats: An assumption of roughly uniform sequencing depth across donors underlay the presence/absence analyses. Associated with cytomegalovirus, according to the listing, were some 150 TCR beta chains. The dataset shows that most TCR sequences were rare, while some public TCRs occurred in many donors.

Trimming took 5 bases from V and 1 from J, leaving 10 bases between them. The CDR3 extends over 13 amino acids. Germline loops: CDR1 SGHNT, CDR2 YYREEE (reference sequence). As to this clone: The antigen is undetermined.

The rearrangement joins TRBV5-4 to TRBJ2-7, with D maybe TRBD2 (5 bases). Sequencing used PBMCs. The clonotype comes from a man between 18 and 35 years old in good health and CMV-seronegative. CDR3 DNA: TGTGCCAGCAGTGAGGACTTGTCCTACGAGCAGTACTTC. Translation gives CASSEDLSYEQYF.